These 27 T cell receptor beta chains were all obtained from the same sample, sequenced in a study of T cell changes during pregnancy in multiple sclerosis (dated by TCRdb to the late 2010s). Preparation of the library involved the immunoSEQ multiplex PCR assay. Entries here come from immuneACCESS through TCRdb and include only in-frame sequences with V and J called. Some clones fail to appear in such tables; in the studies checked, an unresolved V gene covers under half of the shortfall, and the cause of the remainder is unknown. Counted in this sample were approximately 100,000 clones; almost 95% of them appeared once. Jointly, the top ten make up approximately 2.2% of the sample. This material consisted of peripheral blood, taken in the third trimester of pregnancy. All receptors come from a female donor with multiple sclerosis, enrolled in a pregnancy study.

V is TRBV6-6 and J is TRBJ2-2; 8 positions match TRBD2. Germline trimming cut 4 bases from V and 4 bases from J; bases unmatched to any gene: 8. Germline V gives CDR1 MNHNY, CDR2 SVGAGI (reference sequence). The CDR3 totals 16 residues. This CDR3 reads CASSSGSGISTGELFF. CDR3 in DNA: TGTGCCAGCAGTTCAGGTAGCGGGATTAGCACCGGGGAGCTGTTTTTT.

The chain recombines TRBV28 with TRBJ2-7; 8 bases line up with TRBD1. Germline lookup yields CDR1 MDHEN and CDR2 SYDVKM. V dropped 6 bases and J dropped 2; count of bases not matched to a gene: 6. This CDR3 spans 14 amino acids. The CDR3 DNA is TGTGCCAGCAGGTTGACAGGGGTCCCCTACGAGCAGTACTTC. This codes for CASRLTGVPYEQYF.

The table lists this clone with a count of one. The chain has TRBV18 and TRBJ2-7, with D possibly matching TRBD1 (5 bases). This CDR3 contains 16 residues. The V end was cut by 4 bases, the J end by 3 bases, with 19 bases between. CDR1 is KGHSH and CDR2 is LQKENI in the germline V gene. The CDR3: CASSREQARASYEQYF. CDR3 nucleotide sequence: TGTGCCAGCTCACGGGAACAGGCCCGAGCAAGCTACGAGCAGTACTTC. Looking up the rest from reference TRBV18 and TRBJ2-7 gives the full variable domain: NAGVMQNPRHLVRRRGQEARLRCSPMKGHSHVYWYRQLPEEGLKFMVYLQKENIIDESGMPKERFSAEFPKEGPSILRIQQVVRGDSAAYFCASSREQARASYEQYFGPGTRLTVT.

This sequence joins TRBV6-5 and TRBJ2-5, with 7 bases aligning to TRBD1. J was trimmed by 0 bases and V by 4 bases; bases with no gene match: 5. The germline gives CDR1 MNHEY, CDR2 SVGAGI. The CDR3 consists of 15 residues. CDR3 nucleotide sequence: TGTGCCAGCAGTTTGACAGGGAACAACCAAGAGACCCAGTACTTC. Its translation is CASSLTGNNQETQYF.

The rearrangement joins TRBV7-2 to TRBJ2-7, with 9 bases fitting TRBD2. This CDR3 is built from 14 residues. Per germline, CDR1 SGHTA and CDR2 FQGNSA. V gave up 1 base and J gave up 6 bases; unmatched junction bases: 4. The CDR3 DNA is TGTGCCAGCAGCTTAGTTTTAGCGGGAGCCGAGCAGTACTTC. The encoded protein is CASSLVLAGAEQYF.

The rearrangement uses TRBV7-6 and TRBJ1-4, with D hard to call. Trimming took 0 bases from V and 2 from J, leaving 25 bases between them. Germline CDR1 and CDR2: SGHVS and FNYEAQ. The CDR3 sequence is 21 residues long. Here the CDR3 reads CASSLAARQRLSSGTNEKLFF. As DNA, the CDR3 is TGTGCCAGCAGCTTAGCAGCGCGGCAGCGCCTATCCTCTGGGACTAATGAAAAACTGTTTTTT. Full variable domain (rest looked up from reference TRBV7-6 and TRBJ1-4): GAGVSQSPRYKVTKRGQDVALRCDPISGHVSLYWYRQALGQGPEFLTYFNYEAQQDKSGLPNDRFSAERPEGSISTLTIQRTEQRDSAMYRCASSLAARQRLSSGTNEKLFFGSGTQLSVL.

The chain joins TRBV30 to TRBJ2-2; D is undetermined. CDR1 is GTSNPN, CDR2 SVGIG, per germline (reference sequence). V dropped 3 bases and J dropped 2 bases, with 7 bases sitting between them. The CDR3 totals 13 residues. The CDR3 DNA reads TGTGCCTGGAGGGTAGTTAACACCGGGGAGCTGTTTTTT. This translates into CAWRVVNTGELFF.

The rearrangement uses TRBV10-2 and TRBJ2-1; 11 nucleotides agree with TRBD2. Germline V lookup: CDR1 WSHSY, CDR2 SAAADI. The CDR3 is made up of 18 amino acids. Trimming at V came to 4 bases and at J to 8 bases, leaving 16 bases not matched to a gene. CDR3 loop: CASSGVSSSGRAADEQFF. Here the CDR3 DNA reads TGCGCCAGCAGTGGGGTCTCGAGTAGCGGGAGGGCCGCGGATGAGCAGTTCTTC.

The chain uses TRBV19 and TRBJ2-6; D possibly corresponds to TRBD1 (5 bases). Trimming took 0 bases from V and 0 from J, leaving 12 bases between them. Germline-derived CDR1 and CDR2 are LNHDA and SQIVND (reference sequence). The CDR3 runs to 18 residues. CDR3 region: CASSIERGPSSGANVLTF. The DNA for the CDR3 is TGTGCCAGTAGTATAGAAAGGGGCCCCTCCTCTGGGGCCAACGTCCTGACTTTC.

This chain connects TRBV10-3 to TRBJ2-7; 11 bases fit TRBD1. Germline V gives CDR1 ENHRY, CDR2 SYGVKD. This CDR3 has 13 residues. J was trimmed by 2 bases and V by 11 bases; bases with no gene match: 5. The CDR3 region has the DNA TGTGCCCTCGGGACAGGGGGTGCCTACGAGCAGTACTTC. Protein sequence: CALGTGGAYEQYF.

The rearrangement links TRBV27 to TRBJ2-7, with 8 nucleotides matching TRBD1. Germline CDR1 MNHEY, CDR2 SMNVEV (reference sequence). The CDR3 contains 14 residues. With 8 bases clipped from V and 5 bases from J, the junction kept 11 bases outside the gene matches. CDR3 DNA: TGTGCCAGCGGAGGGGTCCAACAGGGGGACGAGCAGTACTTC. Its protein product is CASGGVQQGDEQYF.

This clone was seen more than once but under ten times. The CDR3 protein is CASSSRRGDNQPQHF. The CDR3 nucleotides read TGTGCCAGCAGCTCCCGACGGGGGGACAATCAGCCCCAGCATTTT. The chain uses TRBV6-5 and TRBJ1-5; weak D call: TRBD1 (5 bases). CDR1 is MNHEY and CDR2 is SVGAGI in the germline V gene. The CDR3 spans 15 residues. Trimming removed 6 bases at V and 3 bases at J, with 15 bases between.

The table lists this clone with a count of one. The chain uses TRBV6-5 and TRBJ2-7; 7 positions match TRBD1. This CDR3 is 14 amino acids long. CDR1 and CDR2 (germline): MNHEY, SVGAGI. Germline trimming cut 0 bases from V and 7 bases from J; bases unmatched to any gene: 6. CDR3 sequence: CASSYSWDSLEQYF. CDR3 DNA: TGTGCCAGCAGTTACTCGTGGGACAGTTTAGAGCAGTACTTC.

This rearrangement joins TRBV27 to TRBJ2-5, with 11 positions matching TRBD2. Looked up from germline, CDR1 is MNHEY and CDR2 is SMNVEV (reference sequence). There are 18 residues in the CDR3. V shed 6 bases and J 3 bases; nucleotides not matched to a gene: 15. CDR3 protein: CASSLQLPLAGDKETQYF. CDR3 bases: TGTGCCAGCAGCTTACAACTCCCACTAGCGGGAGATAAAGAGACCCAGTACTTC.

CDR3 nucleotide sequence: TGTGCCAGCAGCGAGGGACAGGGGATAATTAACTATGGCTACACCTTC. It is translated as CASSEGQGIINYGYTF. This chain connects TRBV5-4 to TRBJ1-2; TRBD1 matches 10 bases. This CDR3 has 16 amino acids. V was clipped by 4 bases and J by 1 base; unmatched bases: 7. Germline CDR1 and CDR2: SGHNT and YYREEE (reference sequence).

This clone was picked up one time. The CDR3, as DNA: TGTGCCAGCAGCCTCCTTCCGGGACTAATTACCGGGGAGCTGTTTTTT. It encodes CASSLLPGLITGELFF. This chain connects TRBV27 to TRBJ2-2; 7 nucleotides match TRBD2. Germline V CDR1 and CDR2: MNHEY, SMNVEV (reference sequence). This CDR3 has 16 amino acids. The ends lost 6 bases at V and 5 bases at J; junction bases unmatched: 12.

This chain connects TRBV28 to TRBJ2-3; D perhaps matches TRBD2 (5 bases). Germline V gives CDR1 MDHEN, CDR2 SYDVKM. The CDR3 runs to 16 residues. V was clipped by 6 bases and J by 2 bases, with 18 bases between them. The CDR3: CASSKTSGTLTDTQYF. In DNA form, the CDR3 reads TGTGCCAGCAGCAAAACCAGCGGAACTCTCACAGATACGCAGTATTTT.

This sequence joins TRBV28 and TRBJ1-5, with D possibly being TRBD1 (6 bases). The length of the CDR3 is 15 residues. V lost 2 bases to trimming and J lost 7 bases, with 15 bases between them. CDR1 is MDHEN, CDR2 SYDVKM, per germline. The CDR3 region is CASSLRMGAEQPQHF. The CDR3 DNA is TGTGCCAGCAGTTTAAGGATGGGGGCGGAACAGCCCCAGCATTTT.

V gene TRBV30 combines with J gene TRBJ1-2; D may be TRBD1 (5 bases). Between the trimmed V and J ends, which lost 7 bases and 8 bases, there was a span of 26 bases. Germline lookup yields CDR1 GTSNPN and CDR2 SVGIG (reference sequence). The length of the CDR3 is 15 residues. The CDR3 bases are TGTGCCTCTTACGGGCAGCGCCTCATGGGGGGAGGCTACACCTTC. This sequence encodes CASYGQRLMGGGYTF.

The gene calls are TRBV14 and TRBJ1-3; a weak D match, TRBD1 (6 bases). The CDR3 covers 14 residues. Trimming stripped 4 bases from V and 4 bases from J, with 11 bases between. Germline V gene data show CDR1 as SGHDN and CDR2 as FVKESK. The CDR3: CASSLGTWGNTIYF. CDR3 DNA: TGTGCCAGCAGCCTTGGGACATGGGGAAACACCATATATTTT.

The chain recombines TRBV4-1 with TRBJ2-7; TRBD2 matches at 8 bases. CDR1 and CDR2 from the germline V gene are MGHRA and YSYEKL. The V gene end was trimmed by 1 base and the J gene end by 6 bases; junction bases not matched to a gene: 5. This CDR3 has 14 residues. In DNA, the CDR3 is TGCGCCAGCAGCCAAGGTACCGGGGGGGGCGAGCAGTACTTC. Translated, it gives CASSQGTGGGEQYF.

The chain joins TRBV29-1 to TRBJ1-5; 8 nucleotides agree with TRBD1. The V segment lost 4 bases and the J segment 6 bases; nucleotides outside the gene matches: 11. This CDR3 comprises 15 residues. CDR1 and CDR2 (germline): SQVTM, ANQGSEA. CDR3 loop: CSVVLDRVLGQPQHF. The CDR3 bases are TGCAGCGTTGTATTGGACAGGGTGTTAGGTCAGCCCCAGCATTTT.

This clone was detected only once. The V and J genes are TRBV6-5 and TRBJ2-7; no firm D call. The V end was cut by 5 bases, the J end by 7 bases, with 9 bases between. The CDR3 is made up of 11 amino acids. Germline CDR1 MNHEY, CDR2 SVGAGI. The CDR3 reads CASSNSAEQYF. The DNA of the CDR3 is TGTGCCAGCAGTAACAGTGCGGAGCAGTACTTC.

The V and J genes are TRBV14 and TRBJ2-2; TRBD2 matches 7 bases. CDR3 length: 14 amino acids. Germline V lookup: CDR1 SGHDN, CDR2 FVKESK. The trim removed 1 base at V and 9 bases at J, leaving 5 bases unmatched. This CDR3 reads CASSQAGGMRELFF. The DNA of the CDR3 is TGTGCCAGCAGCCAAGCGGGGGGTATGCGGGAGCTGTTTTTT.

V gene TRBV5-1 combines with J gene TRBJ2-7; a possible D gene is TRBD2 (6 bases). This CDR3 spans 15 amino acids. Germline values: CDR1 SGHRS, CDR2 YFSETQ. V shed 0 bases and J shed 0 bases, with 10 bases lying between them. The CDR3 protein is CASSLGSSGSYEQYF. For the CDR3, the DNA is TGCGCCAGCAGCTTGGGAAGTAGCGGCTCCTACGAGCAGTACTTC. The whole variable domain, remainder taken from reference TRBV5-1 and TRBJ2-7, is KAGVTQTPRYLIKTRGQQVTLSCSPISGHRSVSWYQQTPGQGLQFLFEYFSETQRNKGNFPGRFSGRQFSNSRSEMNVSTLELGDSALYLCASSLGSSGSYEQYFGPGTRLTVT.

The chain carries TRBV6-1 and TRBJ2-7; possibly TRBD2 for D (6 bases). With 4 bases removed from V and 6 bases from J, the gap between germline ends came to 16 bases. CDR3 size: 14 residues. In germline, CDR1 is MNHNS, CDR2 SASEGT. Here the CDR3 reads CASSGRDFFSEQYF. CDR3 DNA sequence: TGTGCCAGCAGTGGGCGGGACTTCTTTTCCGAGCAGTACTTC.

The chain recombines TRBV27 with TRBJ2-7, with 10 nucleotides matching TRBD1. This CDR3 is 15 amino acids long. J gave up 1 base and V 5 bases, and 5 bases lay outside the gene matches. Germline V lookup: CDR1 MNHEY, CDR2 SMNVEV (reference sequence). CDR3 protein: CASSTGTGVSYEQYF. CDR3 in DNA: TGTGCCAGCAGTACCGGGACAGGGGTTTCCTACGAGCAGTACTTC.